The entry below gives a single T cell receptor beta chain sequence along with its context. The CDR3 is made up of 14 amino acids. The germline V gene encodes CDR1 SGHTA and CDR2 FQGNSA. V was shortened by 5 bases and J by 4 bases, with 11 bases between the two germline ends. Original processing notes: Reference gene primer amplification in the assay estimated nucleated cell counts. Measured with immunoSEQ multiplex PCR; TCRdb has only the in-frame clones, and not every one. V and J calls and clone size follow that table, whereas D and trimming were derived from the DNA. The table has some 180,000 clones, more than 70% seen once. This specimen comes from a study of blood T cell repertoires in COVID-19. Study-wide background: Acute and convalescent COVID-19 specimens originated in the United States, Italy and Spain. The cDNA or gDNA used as material had been derived from T cells, B-cell-depleted T cells, or PBMCs.

The source is a woman older than 75 with active or convalescent COVID-19. The chain carries TRBV7-2 and TRBJ1-4; D call uncertain. Sequencing was done on a sample of peripheral blood. CDR3 nucleotides: TGTGCCAGCAGCCTCGGAGGAGTTAATGAAAAACTGTTTTTT. As protein: CASSLGGVNEKLFF.